The T cell receptor (beta chain) under discussion was sequenced for a study of T cells in Graves' hyperthyroidism and ophthalmopathy. From RNA transcripts, TCR beta CDR3 regions were amplified. A first-round RT-PCR of the TCR CDR3 used the HTBI primer set. TCRdb independently ran MiXCR on the multiplex PCR reads; one entry per CDR3 protein. The sample carries over 250,000 distinct CDR3 sequences, under 30% recorded once. The sample holds many counts of this clonotype. Germline V gene data show CDR1 as LNHNV and CDR2 as YYDKDF (reference sequence). The V gene lost 1 base and the J gene lost 0 bases, with 9 bases spanning the gap. The CDR3 contains 15 residues.

V gene TRBV15 combines with J gene TRBJ1-1; D remains ambiguous. This TCR derives from a man aged 40-50 years with Graves' hyperthyroidism that later progressed to Graves' ophthalmopathy. Sequencing was performed on blood. CDR3: CATSRVQVMNTEAFF. The CDR3 DNA reads as TGTGCCACCAGCAGAGTGCAGGTCATGAACACTGAAGCTTTCTTT. The full variable domain, rest sourced from reference TRBV15 and TRBJ1-1, is DAMVIQNPRYQVTQFGKPVTLSCSQTLNHNVMYWYQQKSSQAPKLLFHYYDKDFNNEADTPDNFQSRRPNTSFCFLDIRSPGLGDTAMYLCATSRVQVMNTEAFFGQGTRLTVV.